This T cell receptor beta chain came from a study of blood T cell repertoires in COVID-19. Study-wide context: Sources were T cells, B-cell-depleted T cells, or PBMCs; the material itself was cDNA or gDNA.

Authors' processing steps: The authors estimated nucleated cell counts from reference gene primer amplification. Some clones are missing from TCRdb's copy, which holds only in-frame ones; the method was immunoSEQ multiplex PCR. The V and J calls and clone size were taken over from that table, and D and trimming were inferred from the DNA. The sample lists under 300,000 clones; roughly 80% were seen once. CDR1 SNHLY and CDR2 FYNNEI come from the germline V gene. With V trimmed by 7 bases and J by 0 bases, 5 bases remained unmatched. The CDR3 consists of 14 residues. The V call is TRBV2, the J call TRBJ1-1; 7 bases line up with TRBD1. The TCR comes from a woman in her thirties or forties with active or convalescent COVID-19. The sequenced sample was peripheral blood. The CDR3 sequence is CASTGQAVNTEAFF. The CDR3, as DNA: TGTGCCAGCACCGGACAGGCCGTGAACACTGAAGCTTTCTTT.